This T cell receptor beta chain stems from a study of brain T cells in children with intractable seizures. About this clone: What it recognizes is unknown.

The method was immunoSEQ multiplex PCR; TCRdb's version includes in-frame clones alone and lacks a portion of them. The table has approximately 330,000 clones, over 85% seen once. Time point here: blood from clinic visit 5 months post-surgery; TSC patient then seizure free. The sequenced cases were selected for having the highest brain T cell transcript signatures. The study's findings and limits: Pre-surgery blood may have been undersampled, hiding some clones.

This CDR3 is built from 14 residues. Germline lookup yields CDR1 SNHLY and CDR2 FYNNEI. J gave up 3 bases and V 11 bases, and 12 bases lay outside the gene matches. The source material was peripheral blood, sampled 4 to 5 months after surgery. The TCR comes from a boy younger than two with tuberous sclerosis and intractable seizures. The V gene is TRBV2, the J gene TRBJ1-1; the match to TRBD1 covers 7 bases. The CDR3 loop is CAGRSRQGDTEAFF. The CDR3 DNA follows: TGTGCCGGCCGCTCGAGACAGGGAGACACTGAAGCTTTCTTT.